This T cell receptor (beta chain) was sequenced in a study of T cell repertoires in ileal Crohn's disease. The study's findings and limits: Sorted CD8 T cells held more high-frequency clones than CD4. Clonal expansions were more frequent in active smokers than non-smokers at surgery.

Each sample's TCRB immunosequencing used about 500 nanograms of biopsy DNA. Clones were read by immunoSEQ multiplex PCR, and TCRdb kept only the in-frame ones, dropping some. This table has over 5,500 clones, roughly four fifths appearing once. This clone was seen a handful of times. Antigen unknown. Adults with ileal or ileocolonic Crohn's disease and an indication for resection were eligible. This CDR3 contains 15 residues. Trimming took off 1 base at V and 5 bases at J, with 14 bases between the two ends. Looked up from germline, CDR1 is MNHNS and CDR2 is SASEGT. The clonotype comes from an adult with Crohn's disease. The chain couples TRBV6-1 to TRBJ1-2; tentatively, D is TRBD1 (5 bases). Sequences were obtained from ileal tissue. The CDR3 nucleotides are TGTGCCAGCAGTGAAGGTATAGGGGAAGCGTATGGCTACACCTTC. This sequence encodes CASSEGIGEAYGYTF.